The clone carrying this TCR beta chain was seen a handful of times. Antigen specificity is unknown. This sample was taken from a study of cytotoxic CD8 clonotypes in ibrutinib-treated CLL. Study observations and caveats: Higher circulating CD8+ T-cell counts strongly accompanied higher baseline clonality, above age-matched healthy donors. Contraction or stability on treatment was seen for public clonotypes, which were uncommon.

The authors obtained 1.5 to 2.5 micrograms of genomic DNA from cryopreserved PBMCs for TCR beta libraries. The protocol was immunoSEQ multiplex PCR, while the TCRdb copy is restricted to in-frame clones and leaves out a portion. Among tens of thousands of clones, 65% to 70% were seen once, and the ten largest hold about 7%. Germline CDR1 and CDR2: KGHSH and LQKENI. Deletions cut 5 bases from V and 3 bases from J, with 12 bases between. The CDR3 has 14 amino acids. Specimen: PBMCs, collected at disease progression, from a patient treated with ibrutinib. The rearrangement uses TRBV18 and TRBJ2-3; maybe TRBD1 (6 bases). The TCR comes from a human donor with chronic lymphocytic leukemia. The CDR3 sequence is CASSSQGQTDTQYF. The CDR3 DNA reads TGTGCCAGCTCAAGTCAGGGGCAGACAGATACGCAGTATTTT.